One sample yielded the 19 T cell receptor beta chains listed below, sequenced in a study of blood T cell repertoires in COVID-19. The protocol was immunoSEQ multiplex PCR, while the TCRdb copy is restricted to in-frame clones and leaves out a portion. The repertoire holds around 150,000 clones, with approximately 91% as singletons. The sample consisted of peripheral blood. The receptor source for this set is a man in his late teens or twenties with acute or convalescent COVID-19.

The chain couples TRBV5-4 to TRBJ2-5; the D gene is possibly TRBD2 (6 bases). The germline V and J ends were trimmed by 4 bases and 2 bases, with 12 bases remaining between them. The CDR3 is 14 residues long. Germline V gene lookup returns CDR1 SGHNT and CDR2 YYREEE (reference sequence). CDR3 region: CASSVRDWQETQYF. The CDR3 coding sequence is TGTGCCAGCAGCGTTCGGGACTGGCAAGAGACCCAGTACTTC.

This sequence joins TRBV4-1 and TRBJ1-4; D is ambiguous. Germline assignment: CDR1 MGHRA and CDR2 YSYEKL. V was shortened by 0 bases and J by 3 bases, with 14 bases between the two germline ends. The CDR3 has 17 residues. The CDR3 DNA reads TGCGCCAGCAGCCAAGATCAATTCAGGTCCGCTAATGAAAAACTGTTTTTT. This codes for CASSQDQFRSANEKLFF.

This rearrangement joins TRBV3-1 (or the pseudogene TRBV3-2) to TRBJ2-1; 12 bases fit TRBD1. J was trimmed by 9 bases and V by 3 bases; bases with no gene match: 3. There are 14 residues in the CDR3. Germline CDR1 and CDR2: LGHDT and YNNKEL (reference sequence). The CDR3 bases are TGTGCCAGCAGCCACGGGACAGGGGGCAGTGAGCAGTTCTTC. This codes for CASSHGTGGSEQFF.

The rearrangement uses TRBV24-1 and TRBJ1-6; D is undetermined. There are 13 residues in the CDR3. V gave up 8 bases and J gave up 18 bases, with 22 bases separating them. From germline, CDR1 is KGHDR and CDR2 SFDVKD. The CDR3 sequence: CATTPIESAYPHF. For the CDR3, the DNA is TGTGCCACCACCCCTATTGAGAGCGCTTATCCCCACTTT.

CDR3 coding DNA: TGTGCCAGTAGGGAGACAGGAATCAATCAGCCCCAGCATTTT. Amino acids: CASRETGINQPQHF. V usage is TRBV19 and J usage is TRBJ1-5; perhaps TRBD1 as D (6 bases). This CDR3 comprises 14 residues. Trimming took 6 bases from V and 3 from J, leaving 12 bases between them. Germline values: CDR1 LNHDA, CDR2 SQIVND (reference sequence).

This chain uses TRBV30 with TRBJ2-7; 8 nucleotides agree with TRBD1. Germline V lookup: CDR1 GTSNPN, CDR2 SVGIG (reference sequence). The J segment lost 4 bases and the V segment lost 4 bases, leaving 12 bases of the junction unmatched. The CDR3 is made up of 15 amino acids. This CDR3 reads CAWTTGTGGGYEQYF. Written as DNA, the CDR3 is TGTGCCTGGACCACCGGGACAGGCGGTGGGTACGAGCAGTACTTC.

The chain uses TRBV11-3 and TRBJ2-3; perhaps TRBD2 as D (6 bases). The CDR3 is 18 amino acids. The germline V gene encodes CDR1 SGHNT and CDR2 YENEEA. Trimming took 1 base from V and 0 from J, leaving 17 bases between them. The DNA for the CDR3 is TGTGCCAGCAGCTTAGGATTTAATTTTCGGGGGAGCACAGATACGCAGTATTTT. Protein product: CASSLGFNFRGSTDTQYF.

This clone showed up just once. V is TRBV2 and J is TRBJ2-1; D perhaps matches TRBD1 (6 bases). Germline assignment: CDR1 SNHLY and CDR2 FYNNEI. CDR3 length: 14 residues. Trimming pared 5 bases from V and 3 bases from J, leaving 11 bases between. The CDR3: CASSTGTNYNEQFF. CDR3 DNA sequence: TGTGCCAGCAGTACCGGGACAAACTACAATGAGCAGTTCTTC.

The chain recombines TRBV9 with TRBJ2-5; no clear D. V lost 4 bases and J 2 bases, leaving 9 bases between the germline ends. The CDR3 is 13 residues long. The germline gives CDR1 SGDLS, CDR2 YYNGEE. The DNA for the CDR3 is TGTGCCAGCAGCACACACCGTCAAGAGACCCAGTACTTC. Protein product: CASSTHRQETQYF.

This chain uses TRBV7-9 with TRBJ1-5; 8 bases fit TRBD1. Losses at the gene ends were 3 bases for V and 4 bases for J; bases not matched to a gene: 17. There are 19 residues in the CDR3. CDR1 and CDR2 (germline): SEHNR, FQNEAQ (reference sequence). The CDR3 loop is CASSFGGFTGTGQNQPQHF. The DNA for the CDR3 is TGTGCCAGCAGCTTTGGAGGTTTTACCGGGACAGGACAAAATCAGCCCCAGCATTTT.

The chain joins TRBV4-1 to TRBJ1-5; D remains ambiguous. Trimming shortened V by 0 bases and J by 1 base, and 10 bases separated the two germline ends. Looked up from germline, CDR1 is MGHRA and CDR2 is YSYEKL. This CDR3 comprises 16 residues. CDR3 protein: CASSQDVAESNQPQHF. DNA of the CDR3: TGCGCCAGCAGCCAAGATGTCGCGGAGAGCAATCAGCCCCAGCATTTT.

The chain couples TRBV5-8 to TRBJ2-3; D unclear. CDR3 length: 12 amino acids. With 2 bases removed from V and 3 bases from J, the gap between germline ends came to 4 bases. Germline CDR1 SGHTS, CDR2 YDEGEE. The CDR3 DNA sequence: TGTGCCAGCAGCTTTATAACAGATACGCAGTATTTT. The encoded protein is CASSFITDTQYF.

This chain connects TRBV5-1 to TRBJ1-1; a possible D gene is TRBD1 (6 bases). V gave up 4 bases and J gave up 4 bases, with 14 bases separating them. Germline V lookup: CDR1 SGHRS, CDR2 YFSETQ. The CDR3 has 14 amino acids. CDR3 amino acids: CASSQRQGGTEAFF. CDR3 nucleotides: TGCGCCAGCAGCCAACGCCAAGGGGGCACTGAAGCTTTCTTT.

The chain couples TRBV18 to TRBJ1-1; no firm D call. Germline V gene data show CDR1 as KGHSH and CDR2 as LQKENI. The V gene lost 3 bases and the J gene lost 1 base, with 9 bases spanning the gap. The CDR3 spans 14 residues. The CDR3 sequence is CASSPRQENTEAFF. CDR3 DNA: TGTGCCAGCTCACCCAGACAAGAGAACACTGAAGCTTTCTTT.

The genes are TRBV7-9 and TRBJ2-7; 11 bases are shared with TRBD1. Germline CDR1 is SEHNR and CDR2 is FQNEAQ (reference sequence). This CDR3 is built from 17 residues. With 5 bases clipped from V and 3 bases from J, the junction kept 12 bases outside the gene matches. The CDR3 sequence is CASSPAPGTGGFYEQYF. The CDR3 DNA reads as TGTGCCAGCAGCCCGGCCCCCGGGACAGGGGGATTCTACGAGCAGTACTTC.

This chain joins TRBV7-2 and TRBJ1-5, with 11 bases aligning to TRBD1. CDR3 length: 15 residues. Germline V gene data show CDR1 as SGHTA and CDR2 as FQGNSA. V dropped 2 bases and J dropped 6; count of bases not matched to a gene: 3. The CDR3 protein is CASSLFGTGGQPQHF. CDR3 DNA sequence: TGTGCCAGCAGCTTATTCGGGACAGGGGGTCAGCCCCAGCATTTT.

The CDR3 is CASSLEGGDTLYSGNTIYF. In nucleotides, the CDR3 is TGCGCCAGCAGCTTGGAAGGAGGAGACACCCTGTACTCTGGAAACACCATATATTTT. The gene calls are TRBV5-1 and TRBJ1-3; D call uncertain. The V and J ends lost 0 bases and 0 bases respectively, with 19 bases between them. Per germline, CDR1 SGHRS and CDR2 YFSETQ. The CDR3 extends over 19 amino acids.

The genes are TRBV19 and TRBJ1-2; weak D call: TRBD1 (5 bases). This CDR3 has 15 amino acids. Germline V CDR1 and CDR2: LNHDA, SQIVND (reference sequence). V gave up 4 bases and J gave up 2 bases, with 14 bases separating them. CDR3 sequence reads: CASSTLPGYNYGYTF. CDR3 in DNA: TGTGCCAGTAGTACCTTACCAGGGTACAACTATGGCTACACCTTC.

For the CDR3, the DNA is TGTGCCAGCAGCCTCGAGACAGGGTTCGGTGAAGCTTTCTTT. This translates into CASSLETGFGEAFF. V gene TRBV3-1 (or the pseudogene TRBV3-2) combines with J gene TRBJ1-1, with TRBD1 matching over 7 bases. Germline V gene sequence: CDR1 LGHDT, CDR2 YNNKEL (reference sequence). Trimming cost V 4 bases and J 7 bases; bases outside gene matches: 9. This CDR3 spans 14 amino acids.